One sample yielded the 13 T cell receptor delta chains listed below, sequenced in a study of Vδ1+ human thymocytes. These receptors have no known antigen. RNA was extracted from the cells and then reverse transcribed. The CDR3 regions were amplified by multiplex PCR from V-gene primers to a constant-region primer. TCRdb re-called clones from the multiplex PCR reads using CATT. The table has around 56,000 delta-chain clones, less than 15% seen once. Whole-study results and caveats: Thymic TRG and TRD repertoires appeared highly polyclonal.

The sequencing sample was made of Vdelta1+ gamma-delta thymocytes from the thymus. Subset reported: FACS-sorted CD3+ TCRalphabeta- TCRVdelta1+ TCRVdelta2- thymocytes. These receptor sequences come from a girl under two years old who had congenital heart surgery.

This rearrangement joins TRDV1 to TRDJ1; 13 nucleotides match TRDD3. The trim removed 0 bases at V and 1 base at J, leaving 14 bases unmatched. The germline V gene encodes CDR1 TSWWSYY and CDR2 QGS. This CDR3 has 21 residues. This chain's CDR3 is CALGELASGTGGYVATDKLIF. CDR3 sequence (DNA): TGTGCTCTTGGGGAACTAGCCTCGGGTACTGGGGGATACGTGGCCACCGATAAACTCATCTTT.

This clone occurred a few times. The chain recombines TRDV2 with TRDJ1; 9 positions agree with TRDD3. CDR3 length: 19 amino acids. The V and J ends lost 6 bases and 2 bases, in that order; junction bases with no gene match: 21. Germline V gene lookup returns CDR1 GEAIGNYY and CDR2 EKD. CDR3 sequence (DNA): TGTGCCTGTAGGGTCCATTTACTGGGGGACACAAGATTGACCGATAAACTCATCTTT. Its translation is CACRVHLLGDTRLTDKLIF.

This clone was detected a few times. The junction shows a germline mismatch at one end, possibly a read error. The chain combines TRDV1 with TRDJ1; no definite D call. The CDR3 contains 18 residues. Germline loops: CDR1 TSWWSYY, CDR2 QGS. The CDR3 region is CALGEPTPPSLYTDKPIF. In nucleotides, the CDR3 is TGTGCTCTTGGGGAACCTACCCCTCCCTCGTTGTACACCGATAAACCCATCTTT.

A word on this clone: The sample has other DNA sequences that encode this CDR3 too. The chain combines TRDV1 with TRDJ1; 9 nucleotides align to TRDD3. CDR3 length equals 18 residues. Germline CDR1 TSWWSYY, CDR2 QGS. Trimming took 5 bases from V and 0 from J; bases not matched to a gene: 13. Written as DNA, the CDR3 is TGTGCTCTTGGGTCCATGGGGGGGGATACCGAATACACCGATAAACTCATCTTT. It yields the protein CALGSMGGDTEYTDKLIF.

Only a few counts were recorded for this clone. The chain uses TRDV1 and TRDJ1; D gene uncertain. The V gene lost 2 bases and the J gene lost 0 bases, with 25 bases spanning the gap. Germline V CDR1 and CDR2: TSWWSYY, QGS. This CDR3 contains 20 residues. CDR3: CALGEGQSWARGWYTDKLIF. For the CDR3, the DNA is TGTGCTCTTGGGGAAGGCCAATCTTGGGCCCGGGGCTGGTACACCGATAAACTCATCTTT.

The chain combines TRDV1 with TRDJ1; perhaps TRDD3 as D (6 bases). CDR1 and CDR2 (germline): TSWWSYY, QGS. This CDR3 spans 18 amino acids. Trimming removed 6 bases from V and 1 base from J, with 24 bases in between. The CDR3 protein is CALGFPTLSTGTTDKLIF. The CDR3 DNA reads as TGTGCTCTTGGTTTCCCTACCCTTAGTACTGGGACCACCGATAAACTCATCTTT.

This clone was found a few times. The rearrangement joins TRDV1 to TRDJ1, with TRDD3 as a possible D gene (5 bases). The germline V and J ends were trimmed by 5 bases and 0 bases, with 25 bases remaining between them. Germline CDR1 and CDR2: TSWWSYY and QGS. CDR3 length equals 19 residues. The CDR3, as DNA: TGTGCTCTTGGGAAAAGGTACGAAGCCCGGGGGTTGTACACCGATAAACTCATCTTT. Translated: CALGKRYEARGLYTDKLIF.

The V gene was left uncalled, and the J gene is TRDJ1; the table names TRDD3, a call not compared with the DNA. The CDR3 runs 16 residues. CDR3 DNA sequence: TGTGCTGGGGGATACATTCTAGACGCTGACACCGATAAACTCATCTTT. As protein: CAGGYILDADTDKLIF.

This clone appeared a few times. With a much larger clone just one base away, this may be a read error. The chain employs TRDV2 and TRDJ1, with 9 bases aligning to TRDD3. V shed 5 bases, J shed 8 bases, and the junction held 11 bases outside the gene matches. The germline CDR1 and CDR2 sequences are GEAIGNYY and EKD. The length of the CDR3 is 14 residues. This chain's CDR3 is CACAPRAGGLKLIF. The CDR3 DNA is TGTGCCTGTGCCCCCCGTGCTGGGGGATTAAAACTCATCTTT.

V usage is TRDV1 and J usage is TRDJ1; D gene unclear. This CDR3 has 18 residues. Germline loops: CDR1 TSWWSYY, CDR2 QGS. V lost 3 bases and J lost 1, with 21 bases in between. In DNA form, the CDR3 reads TGTGCTCTTGGGGAGACCTTAGAACCCCGTTTTTTCACCGATAAACTCATCTTT. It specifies CALGETLEPRFFTDKLIF.

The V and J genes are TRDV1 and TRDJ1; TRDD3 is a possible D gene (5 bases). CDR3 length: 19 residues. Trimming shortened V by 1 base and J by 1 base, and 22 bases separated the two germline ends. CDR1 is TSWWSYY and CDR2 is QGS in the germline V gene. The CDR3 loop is CALGERTFPWGRGTDKLIF. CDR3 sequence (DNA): TGTGCTCTTGGGGAACGAACTTTCCCTTGGGGCCGCGGCACCGATAAACTCATCTTT.

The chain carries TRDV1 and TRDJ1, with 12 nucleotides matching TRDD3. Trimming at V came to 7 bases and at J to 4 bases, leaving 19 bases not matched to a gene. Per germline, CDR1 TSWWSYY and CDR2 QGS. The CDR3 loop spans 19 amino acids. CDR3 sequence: CALDFPSFRTGGYYDKLIF. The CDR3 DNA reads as TGTGCTCTTGACTTCCCCTCATTTAGAACTGGGGGATACTACGATAAACTCATCTTT.

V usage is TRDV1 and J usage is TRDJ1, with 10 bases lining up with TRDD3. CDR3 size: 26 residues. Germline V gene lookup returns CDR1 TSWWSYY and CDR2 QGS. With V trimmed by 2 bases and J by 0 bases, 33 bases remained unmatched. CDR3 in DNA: TGTGCTCTTGGGGAAAAAAAATTCCCGCTCAGACACCAGAAATCTACTGGGGGATGGAACACCGATAAACTCATCTTT. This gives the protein CALGEKKFPLRHQKSTGGWNTDKLIF.